Below are 31 T cell receptor beta chains sequenced from a single sample in a study of hypomethylating agent response in myelodysplastic syndrome. TCRdb keeps only in-frame clones here, not all; method: immunoSEQ multiplex PCR. The repertoire includes several thousand clones, roughly four fifths of them detected once, and 20% to 25% sits in the top ten. The sequences come from bone marrow, collected before or after starting hypomethylating agent treatment for myelodysplastic syndrome (not recorded which). The receptor set was obtained from a human donor with myelodysplastic syndrome.

This rearrangement joins TRBV11-2 to TRBJ2-3; TRBD2 agrees at 11 bases. Germline CDR1 SGHAT, CDR2 FQNNGV. Unmatched junction bases numbered 6, after V lost 5 bases and J lost 2 bases. The CDR3 spans 16 residues. CDR3 in DNA: TGTGCCAGCAGCATGACTAGCGGGACCTCCACAGATACGCAGTATTTT. Protein sequence: CASSMTSGTSTDTQYF.

The chain links TRBV28 to TRBJ2-2; 7 bases map to TRBD2. The germline V gene has CDR1 MDHEN and CDR2 SYDVKM. The CDR3 contains 18 residues. The J segment lost 2 bases and the V segment lost 3 bases, leaving 12 bases of the junction unmatched. The CDR3 nucleotides are TGTGCCAGCAGTTTTATGGGCCACGCGGGAGCAAACACCGGGGAGCTGTTTTTT. It is translated as CASSFMGHAGANTGELFF. Drawing the rest from reference TRBV28 and TRBJ2-2, the complete variable domain is DVKVTQSSRYLVKRTGEKVFLECVQDMDHENMFWYRQDPGLGLRLIYFSYDVKMKEKGDIPEGYSVSREKKERFSLILESASTNQTSMYLCASSFMGHAGANTGELFFGEGSRLTVL.

This clone was counted only a few times. This rearrangement joins TRBV5-5 to TRBJ1-3, with D unresolved. The V and J ends lost 0 bases and 2 bases respectively, with 9 bases between them. The germline CDR1 and CDR2 sequences are SGHKS and YYEKEE (reference sequence). The CDR3 contains 15 residues. The CDR3 is CASSLASGAGNTIYF. The CDR3 DNA is TGTGCCAGCAGCTTGGCTTCGGGCGCTGGAAACACCATATATTTT.

The rearrangement links TRBV28 to TRBJ1-2; D remains unclear. V dropped 3 bases and J dropped 2 bases, with 7 bases sitting between them. Germline V gene data show CDR1 as MDHEN and CDR2 as SYDVKM. CDR3 length: 13 amino acids. This CDR3 reads CASSFGDNYGYTF. CDR3 nucleotide sequence: TGTGCCAGCAGTTTTGGAGACAACTATGGCTACACCTTC.

The chain employs TRBV4-2 and TRBJ1-5; perhaps TRBD1 as D (6 bases). CDR3 length: 17 residues. The germline V and J ends were trimmed by 0 bases and 6 bases, with 18 bases remaining between them. Germline V gene sequence: CDR1 LGHNA, CDR2 YNFKEQ. This CDR3 reads CASSQEVSQGMGQPQHF. The CDR3 DNA is TGTGCCAGCAGCCAAGAGGTGTCACAGGGAATGGGTCAGCCCCAGCATTTT.

V usage is TRBV6-1 and J usage is TRBJ1-4; D is ambiguous. Germline V gives CDR1 MNHNS, CDR2 SASEGT. The CDR3 contains 12 residues. V was trimmed by 6 bases and J by 5 bases, leaving 7 bases between them. The CDR3 is CASRLQNEKLFF. In DNA form, the CDR3 reads TGTGCCAGCAGGTTACAGAATGAAAAACTGTTTTTT.

This rearrangement joins TRBV11-2 to TRBJ2-2, with 10 bases fitting TRBD1. CDR3 length: 16 amino acids. CDR1 and CDR2 (germline): SGHAT, FQNNGV. Unmatched junction bases numbered 5, after V lost 3 bases and J lost 4 bases. The CDR3 region is CASSLGTGVGTGELFF. CDR3 DNA: TGTGCCAGCAGCTTGGGGACAGGGGTCGGCACCGGGGAGCTGTTTTTT.

The chain joins TRBV7-8 to TRBJ1-6; the match to TRBD1 covers 7 bases. Germline V gene sequence: CDR1 SGHVS, CDR2 FQNEAQ. The CDR3 contains 14 residues. V lost 5 bases to trimming and J lost 7 bases; unmatched junction nucleotides: 5. Here the CDR3 DNA reads TGTGCCAGCAGCCCGGGACAGTGGAATTCACCCCTCCACTTT. Protein: CASSPGQWNSPLHF.

The table lists this clone with a count of one. The rearrangement joins TRBV5-1 to TRBJ2-3; D is perhaps TRBD1 (5 bases). Germline V gives CDR1 SGHRS, CDR2 YFSETQ. This CDR3 spans 16 amino acids. V gave up 1 base and J gave up 4 bases, with 16 bases separating them. The CDR3 DNA reads TGCGCCAGCAGCTTGTATCCAGGGTCCGGAGCAGATACGCAGTATTTT. Translating gives CASSLYPGSGADTQYF. The whole variable domain, remainder taken from reference TRBV5-1 and TRBJ2-3, is KAGVTQTPRYLIKTRGQQVTLSCSPISGHRSVSWYQQTPGQGLQFLFEYFSETQRNKGNFPGRFSGRQFSNSRSEMNVSTLELGDSALYLCASSLYPGSGADTQYFGPGTRLTVL.

V is TRBV5-4 and J is TRBJ2-7; tentatively, D is TRBD2 (6 bases). Germline V CDR1 and CDR2: SGHNT, YYREEE (reference sequence). The germline V and J ends were trimmed by 2 bases and 0 bases, with 18 bases remaining between them. The CDR3 is 17 residues long. CDR3 residues: CASSFWRGGRFSYEQYF. The CDR3 coding sequence is TGTGCCAGCAGCTTTTGGAGAGGTGGGAGGTTCTCCTACGAGCAGTACTTC.

In DNA, the CDR3 is TGTGCCAGCAGCTTAGCTAGCGGGAGACAGACCCAGTACTTC. As protein: CASSLASGRQTQYF. This rearrangement joins TRBV11-2 to TRBJ2-5; TRBD2 matches 10 bases. Germline-derived CDR1 and CDR2 are SGHAT and FQNNGV. Germline trimming cut 1 base from V and 6 bases from J; bases unmatched to any gene: 2. The length of the CDR3 is 14 residues. The entire variable domain, with the rest obtained from reference TRBV11-2 and TRBJ2-5, is as follows: EAGVAQSPRYKIIEKRQSVAFWCNPISGHATLYWYQQILGQGPKLLIQFQNNGVVDDSQLPKDRFSAERLKGVDSTLKIQPAKLEDSAVYLCASSLASGRQTQYFGPGTRLLVL.

This rearrangement joins TRBV4-3 to TRBJ1-1; no firm D call. Trimming stripped 7 bases from V and 1 base from J, with 10 bases between. CDR1 and CDR2 (germline): LGHNA, YSLEER. This CDR3 comprises 13 residues. The CDR3 sequence is CASTGGRNTEAFF. In nucleotides, the CDR3 is TGCGCCAGCACGGGAGGGAGGAACACTGAAGCTTTCTTT.

For the CDR3, the DNA is TGCGCCAGCAGCTTCGCGGCAGACACAGATACGCAGTATTTT. Translated, it gives CASSFAADTDTQYF. The rearrangement uses TRBV5-1 and TRBJ2-3; unclear D gene. Trimming took off 2 bases at V and 2 bases at J, with 9 bases between the two ends. Looked up from germline, CDR1 is SGHRS and CDR2 is YFSETQ. This CDR3 has 14 residues.

The chain uses TRBV27 and TRBJ2-3, with TRBD1 matching over 8 bases. The germline V gene has CDR1 MNHEY and CDR2 SMNVEV (reference sequence). This CDR3 contains 17 residues. V shed 0 bases and J 5 bases; nucleotides not matched to a gene: 10. The chain's CDR3 is CASSLSALDRVRDTQYF. As DNA, the CDR3 is TGTGCCAGCAGTTTATCCGCTTTGGACAGGGTTAGAGATACGCAGTATTTT.

The V and J genes are TRBV5-1 and TRBJ1-6; D uncertain. There are 14 residues in the CDR3. V dropped 4 bases and J dropped 7 bases, with 12 bases sitting between them. Per the germline V gene, CDR1 is SGHRS and CDR2 is YFSETQ. CDR3 in amino acids: CASSVEPPNSPLHF. For the CDR3, the DNA is TGCGCCAGCAGCGTAGAACCTCCGAATTCACCCCTCCACTTT.

The rearrangement links TRBV4-3 to TRBJ2-7; no firm D call. There are 15 residues in the CDR3. V was trimmed by 0 bases and J by 0 bases, leaving 9 bases between them. Germline V CDR1 and CDR2: LGHNA, YSLEER. CDR3 amino acids: CASSQERYSSYEQYF. The CDR3 bases are TGCGCCAGCAGCCAAGAGAGGTACTCCTCCTACGAGCAGTACTTC.

This chain joins TRBV4-3 and TRBJ2-7; D is possibly TRBD2 (5 bases). Trimming pared 0 bases from V and 3 bases from J, leaving 15 bases between. The germline V gene has CDR1 LGHNA and CDR2 YSLEER. There are 16 residues in the CDR3. For the CDR3, the DNA is TGCGCCAGCAGCCAAGAGGGGAGTGGAACCCTCTACGAGCAGTACTTC. Amino acid sequence: CASSQEGSGTLYEQYF.

In this sample, this clone turned up once. This sequence joins TRBV7-2 and TRBJ2-3; 7 bases fit TRBD2. This CDR3 is 12 amino acids long. Germline lookup yields CDR1 SGHTA and CDR2 FQGNSA. Trimming cost V 3 bases and J 12 bases; bases outside gene matches: 6. The chain's CDR3 is CASSFRRELQYF. The CDR3 region has the DNA TGTGCCAGCAGCTTTCGGCGGGAGTTACAGTATTTT.

The gene calls are TRBV18 and TRBJ2-7; no reliable D call. The CDR3 has 14 amino acids. Germline CDR1 KGHSH, CDR2 LQKENI. V lost 3 bases and J lost 5, with 14 bases in between. CDR3 loop: CASSPNGRGDEQYF. CDR3 nucleotides: TGTGCCAGCTCACCTAACGGGCGAGGTGACGAGCAGTACTTC. Using reference TRBV18 and TRBJ2-7 for the parts outside the CDR3, the full variable domain is NAGVMQNPRHLVRRRGQEARLRCSPMKGHSHVYWYRQLPEEGLKFMVYLQKENIIDESGMPKERFSAEFPKEGPSILRIQQVVRGDSAAYFCASSPNGRGDEQYFGPGTRLTVT.

The rearrangement joins TRBV28 to TRBJ2-7, with 10 bases aligning to TRBD1. There are 15 residues in the CDR3. The germline V gene has CDR1 MDHEN and CDR2 SYDVKM. V dropped 7 bases and J dropped 8; count of bases not matched to a gene: 14. The CDR3 DNA sequence: TGTGCCAGCACCGCCCGCGGGACAGGGGATCCCCAGCAGTACTTC. Its translation: CASTARGTGDPQQYF.

The chain carries TRBV11-3 and TRBJ2-5; weak D call: TRBD2 (6 bases). Near its end, the DNA agrees better with TRBJ2-7, so the J call may be wrong. The CDR3 has 15 residues. CDR1 and CDR2 (germline): SGHNT, YENEEA. CDR3 amino acids: CASSPGPGLHYEQYF. CDR3 in DNA: TGTGCCAGCAGCCCCGGACCGGGACTTCACTACGAGCAGTACTTC.

This clone was counted between two and nine times. The V call is TRBV18, the J call TRBJ1-4; no reliable D call. With 3 bases removed from V and 8 bases from J, the gap between germline ends came to 13 bases. This CDR3 has 14 residues. From germline, CDR1 is KGHSH and CDR2 LQKENI. The CDR3 region is CASSPSGELEKLFF. In DNA, the CDR3 is TGTGCCAGCTCACCGAGTGGCGAATTAGAAAAACTGTTTTTT.

The chain combines TRBV5-1 with TRBJ2-6; no clear D. Germline loops: CDR1 SGHRS, CDR2 YFSETQ. The CDR3 is 16 amino acids. The V and J ends lost 0 bases and 3 bases respectively, with 10 bases between them. CDR3 in amino acids: CASSLAVGFGANVLTF. The CDR3 nucleotides are TGCGCCAGCAGCTTGGCCGTGGGGTTTGGGGCCAACGTCCTGACTTTC.

The rearrangement joins TRBV7-2 to TRBJ2-7; D unresolved. V was trimmed by 3 bases and J by 2 bases, leaving 8 bases between them. Germline V gene data show CDR1 as SGHTA and CDR2 as FQGNSA. CDR3 length: 13 amino acids. This CDR3 is CASSFGGPYEQYF. In DNA form, the CDR3 reads TGTGCCAGCAGCTTCGGCGGCCCCTACGAGCAGTACTTC.

A few counts support this clone. The chain combines TRBV28 with TRBJ1-2; no reliable D call. In germline, CDR1 is MDHEN, CDR2 SYDVKM. With 1 base removed from V and 4 bases from J, the gap between germline ends came to 7 bases. There are 13 residues in the CDR3. The CDR3 protein is CASSLSRSYGYTF. CDR3 sequence (DNA): TGTGCCAGCAGTTTATCTCGCAGCTATGGCTACACCTTC.

This clone was seen once. This chain uses TRBV19 with TRBJ2-7; D is uncertain. Germline assignment: CDR1 LNHDA and CDR2 SQIVND (reference sequence). This CDR3 has 13 residues. V lost 2 bases to trimming and J lost 2 bases, with 7 bases between them. The CDR3 is CASSIMHTYEQYF. The CDR3 coding sequence is TGTGCCAGTAGTATAATGCATACCTACGAGCAGTACTTC.

The chain uses TRBV2 and TRBJ2-7; TRBD2 aligns across 13 bases. Losses at the gene ends were 6 bases for V and 6 bases for J; bases not matched to a gene: 8. The CDR3 totals 15 residues. Per germline, CDR1 SNHLY and CDR2 FYNNEI. The DNA for the CDR3 is TGTGCCAGCAGACTAGCGGGAGGGCCTACCCCCGAGCAGTACTTC. It translates to CASRLAGGPTPEQYF.

This chain uses TRBV6-6 with TRBJ2-7; D unclear. Germline lookup yields CDR1 MNHNY and CDR2 SVGAGI (reference sequence). Trimming removed 6 bases from V and 11 bases from J, with 14 bases in between. The CDR3 has 11 residues. The CDR3 loop is CASRIGRFEYF. The CDR3 DNA reads TGTGCCAGCAGGATTGGGCGGTTCGAGTACTTC.

The V gene is TRBV19, the J gene TRBJ1-5; 10 bases are shared with TRBD1. This CDR3 has 14 amino acids. Trimming at V came to 8 bases and at J to 6 bases, leaving 7 bases not matched to a gene. Germline V lookup: CDR1 LNHDA, CDR2 SQIVND (reference sequence). The chain's CDR3 is CASSRQGASQPQHF. The CDR3 coding sequence is TGTGCCAGTTCAAGACAGGGGGCCTCTCAGCCCCAGCATTTT.

The V gene is TRBV2, the J gene TRBJ2-3, with TRBD2 matching over 9 bases. The V segment lost 5 bases and the J segment 9 bases; nucleotides outside the gene matches: 15. Per germline, CDR1 SNHLY and CDR2 FYNNEI. The CDR3 consists of 16 residues. CDR3 sequence (DNA): TGTGCCAGCAGTAGGGCGGGGGGGGTCCGAGGAGAAACGCAGTATTTT. This codes for CASSRAGGVRGETQYF.

This chain links TRBV14 with TRBJ2-7, with 10 bases lining up with TRBD2. Germline V gene sequence: CDR1 SGHDN, CDR2 FVKESK. Germline trimming cut 1 base from V and 6 bases from J; bases unmatched to any gene: 6. The CDR3 consists of 15 residues. CDR3 loop: CASSQGLAGVGEQYF. The CDR3, as DNA: TGTGCCAGCAGCCAAGGTCTAGCGGGAGTCGGCGAGCAGTACTTC.